The source of this T cell receptor (beta chain) is a study of vaccination effects on CD4 cells after COVID-19. Overall study context: Post-vaccine sampling occurred a median 72 days after the second dose.

The authors isolated CD4+ T cells after less than eleven days of culture. Participants got two doses of BNT162b2 or mRNA-1273 vaccine. Worth noting for this clone: Its specificity is not known.

Generated by immunoSEQ multiplex PCR, the TCRdb table keeps only in-frame clones and is missing some. The sample contains fewer than 35,000 clones, around 69% of which appear only once. Germline V gene lookup returns CDR1 MNHEY and CDR2 SMNVEV (reference sequence). The CDR3 runs to 12 residues. The ends were cut back, 8 bases at V and 3 bases at J, with 11 bases in the middle. The source material was CD4+ T cells from PBMCs cultured without peptide, sampled after COVID-19 vaccination. This receptor was taken from a human donor who received a COVID-19 vaccine. The chain joins TRBV27 to TRBJ2-7; D gene ambiguous. The CDR3 DNA sequence: TGTGCCAGCCGCGCAGCATTCTACGAGCAGTACTTC. It codes for CASRAAFYEQYF.